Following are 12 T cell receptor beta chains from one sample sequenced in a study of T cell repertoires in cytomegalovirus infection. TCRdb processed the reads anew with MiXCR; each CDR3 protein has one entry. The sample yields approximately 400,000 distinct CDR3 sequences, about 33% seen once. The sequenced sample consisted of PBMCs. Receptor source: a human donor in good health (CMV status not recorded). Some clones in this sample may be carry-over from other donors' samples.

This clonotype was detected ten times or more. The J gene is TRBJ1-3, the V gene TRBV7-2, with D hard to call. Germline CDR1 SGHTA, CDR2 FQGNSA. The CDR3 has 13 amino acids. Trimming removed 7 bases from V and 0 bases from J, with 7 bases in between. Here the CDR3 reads CASMGLSGNTIYF. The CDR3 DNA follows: TGTGCCAGCATGGGTCTCTCTGGAAACACCATATATTTT.

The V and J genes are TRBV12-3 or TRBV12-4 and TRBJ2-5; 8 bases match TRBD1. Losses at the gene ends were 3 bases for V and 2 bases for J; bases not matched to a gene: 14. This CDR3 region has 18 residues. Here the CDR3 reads CASSFRRRTGQSQETQYF. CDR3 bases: TGTGCCAGCAGTTTTAGGAGGCGGACAGGGCAGTCGCAAGAGACCCAGTACTTC.

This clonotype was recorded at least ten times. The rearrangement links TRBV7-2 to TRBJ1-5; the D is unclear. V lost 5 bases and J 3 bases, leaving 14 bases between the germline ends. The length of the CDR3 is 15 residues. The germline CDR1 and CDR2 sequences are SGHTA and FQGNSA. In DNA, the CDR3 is TGTGCCAGCAGCCCGGAACGGGCCGTCAATCAGCCCCAGCATTTT. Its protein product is CASSPERAVNQPQHF.

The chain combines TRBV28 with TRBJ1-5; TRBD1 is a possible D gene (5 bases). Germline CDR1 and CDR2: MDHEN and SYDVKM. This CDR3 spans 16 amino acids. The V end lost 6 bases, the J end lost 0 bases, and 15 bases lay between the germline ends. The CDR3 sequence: CASRHDDRYSNQPQHF. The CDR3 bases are TGTGCCAGCAGACACGATGACAGATATAGCAATCAGCCCCAGCATTTT.

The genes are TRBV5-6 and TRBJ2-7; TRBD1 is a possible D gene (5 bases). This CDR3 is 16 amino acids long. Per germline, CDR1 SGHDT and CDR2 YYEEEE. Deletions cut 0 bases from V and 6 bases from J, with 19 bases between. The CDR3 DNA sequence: TGTGCCAGCAGCTTGGCCCCCGGCAGGGCAAGGAGCGAGCAGTACTTC. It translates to CASSLAPGRARSEQYF.

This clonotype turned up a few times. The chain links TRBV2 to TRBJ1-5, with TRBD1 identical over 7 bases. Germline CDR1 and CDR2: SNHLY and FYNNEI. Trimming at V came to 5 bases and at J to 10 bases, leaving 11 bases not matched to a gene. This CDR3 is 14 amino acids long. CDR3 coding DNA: TGTGCCAGCAGTCGGACAGGCACAAAGGAACCCCAGCATTTT. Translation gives CASSRTGTKEPQHF. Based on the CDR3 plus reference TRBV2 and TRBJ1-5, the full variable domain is EPEVTQTPSHQVTQMGQEVILRCVPISNHLYFYWYRQILGQKVEFLVSFYNNEISEKSEIFDDQFSVERPDGSNFTLKIRSTKLEDSAMYFCASSRTGTKEPQHFGDGTRLSIL.

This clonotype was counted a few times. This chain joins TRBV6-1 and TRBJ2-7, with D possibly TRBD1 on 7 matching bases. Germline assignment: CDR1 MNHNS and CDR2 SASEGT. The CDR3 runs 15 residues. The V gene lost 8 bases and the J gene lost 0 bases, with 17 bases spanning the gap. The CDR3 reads CASAQGGHGSYEQYF. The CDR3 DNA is TGTGCCAGCGCCCAGGGGGGACACGGCTCCTACGAGCAGTACTTC.

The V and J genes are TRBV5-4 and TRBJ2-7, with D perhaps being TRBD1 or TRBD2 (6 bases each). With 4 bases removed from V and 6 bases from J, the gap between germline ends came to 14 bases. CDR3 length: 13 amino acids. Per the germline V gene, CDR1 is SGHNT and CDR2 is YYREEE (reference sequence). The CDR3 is CASSPRGELEQYF. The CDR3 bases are TGTGCCAGCAGCCCAAGGGGGGAGCTCGAGCAGTACTTC.

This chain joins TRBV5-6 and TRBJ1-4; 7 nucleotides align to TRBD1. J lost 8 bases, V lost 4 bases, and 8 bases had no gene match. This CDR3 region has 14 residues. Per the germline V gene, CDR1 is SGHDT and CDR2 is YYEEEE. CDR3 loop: CASSLPGTAEKLFF. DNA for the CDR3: TGTGCCAGCAGCCTCCCAGGGACAGCCGAAAAACTGTTTTTT.

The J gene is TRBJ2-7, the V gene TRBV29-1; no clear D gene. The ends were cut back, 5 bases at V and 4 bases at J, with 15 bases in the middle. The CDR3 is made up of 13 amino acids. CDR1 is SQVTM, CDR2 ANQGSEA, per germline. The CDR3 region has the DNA TGCAGCGTTAGCCCCTACCGAGATTACGAGCAGTACTTC. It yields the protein CSVSPYRDYEQYF.

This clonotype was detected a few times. This CDR3 reads CASSGGRWENSPLHF. Written as DNA, the CDR3 is TGTGCCAGCAGTGGGGGGAGATGGGAAAATTCACCCCTCCACTTT. The rearrangement links TRBV6-1 to TRBJ1-6; tentatively, D is TRBD1 (5 bases). Germline CDR1 and CDR2: MNHNS and SASEGT. V was shortened by 4 bases and J by 7 bases, with 14 bases between the two germline ends. The CDR3 is made up of 15 amino acids.

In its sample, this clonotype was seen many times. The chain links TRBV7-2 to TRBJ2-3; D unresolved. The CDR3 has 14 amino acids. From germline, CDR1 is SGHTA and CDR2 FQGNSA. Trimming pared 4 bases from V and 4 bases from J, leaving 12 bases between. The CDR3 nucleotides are TGTGCCAGCAGCTCCGGTAGGCCCCCAGATACGCAGTATTTT. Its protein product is CASSSGRPPDTQYF.